Listed below are T cell receptor beta chains from one sample, sequenced in a study of early stage breast cancer tumors. Data came from immunoSEQ multiplex PCR; TCRdb stores just in-frame clones and leaves some out. Of about 72,000 clones listed, roughly 84% were seen once; the top ten hold roughly 3.2%. The sequenced sample consisted of blood. Every receptor here comes from a person aged 55 to 75 with breast cancer. CDR3s include the opening cysteine and the closing phenylalanine or tryptophan. The order of the fields is CDR3 length, clone size, J gene, V gene, D gene, CDR3 DNA, CDR3 protein. The D gene is left open where the match is weak. Clone size is stated in some rows and not others, as once, few, many or a class when expanded.

CDR3 length: 16; clone size: NA; J gene: TRBJ2-3; V gene: TRBV5-1; D gene: NA; CDR3 DNA: TGCGCCAGCAGCTTCGGGGCAAGCGGCCCCAGAGATACGCAGTATTTT; CDR3 protein: CASSFGASGPRDTQYF
CDR3 length: 15; clone size: NA; J gene: TRBJ2-7; V gene: TRBV6-5; D gene: NA; CDR3 DNA: TGTGCCAGCAGTTACATAACAGGGCCCTCCTACGAGCAGTACTTC; CDR3 protein: CASSYITGPSYEQYF
CDR3 length: 14; clone size: NA; J gene: TRBJ1-4; V gene: TRBV5-4; D gene: TRBD1; CDR3 DNA: TGTGCCAGCAGCTCTGACAGGGGGCATGAAAAACTGTTTTTT; CDR3 protein: CASSSDRGHEKLFF
CDR3 length: 13; clone size: NA; J gene: TRBJ2-5; V gene: TRBV10-3; D gene: NA; CDR3 DNA: TGTGCCATCAGTGTCAGCGGCCAAGAGACCCAGTACTTC; CDR3 protein: CAISVSGQETQYF
CDR3 length: 14; clone size: NA; J gene: TRBJ2-6; V gene: TRBV18; D gene: NA; CDR3 DNA: TGTGCCAGCTCTCTGGACCCTGGGGCCAACGTCCTGACTTTC; CDR3 protein: CASSLDPGANVLTF
CDR3 length: 15; clone size: NA; J gene: TRBJ1-4; V gene: TRBV19; D gene: TRBD1; CDR3 DNA: TGTGCCAGTAGTGCCCGACAGGGGCCTAATGAAAAACTGTTTTTT; CDR3 protein: CASSARQGPNEKLFF
CDR3 length: 15; clone size: NA; J gene: TRBJ1-4; V gene: TRBV18; D gene: NA; CDR3 DNA: TGTGCCAGCTCACCACCGAGCAGGGAGGGGGAAAAACTGTTTTTT; CDR3 protein: CASSPPSREGEKLFF
CDR3 length: 14; clone size: few; J gene: TRBJ2-7; V gene: TRBV2; D gene: TRBD2; CDR3 DNA: TGTGCCAGCAGTGTGGGGCTAGCGGGGGCTGAGCAGTACTTC; CDR3 protein: CASSVGLAGAEQYF
CDR3 length: 14; clone size: NA; J gene: TRBJ1-2; V gene: TRBV6-1; D gene: NA; CDR3 DNA: TGTGCCAGCAGTGAAATGGGCTCTAACTATGGCTACACCTTC; CDR3 protein: CASSEMGSNYGYTF
CDR3 length: 14; clone size: NA; J gene: TRBJ2-7; V gene: TRBV9; D gene: NA; CDR3 DNA: TGTGCCAGCAGCGCCCAGACAGCCGACTACGAGCAGTACTTC; CDR3 protein: CASSAQTADYEQYF
CDR3 length: 14; clone size: few; J gene: TRBJ2-1; V gene: TRBV27; D gene: TRBD1; CDR3 DNA: TGTGCCAGCGGCCGGGACAGGCCCAGCAATGAGCAGTTCTTC; CDR3 protein: CASGRDRPSNEQFF
CDR3 length: 12; clone size: once; J gene: TRBJ2-1; V gene: TRBV29-1; D gene: NA; CDR3 DNA: TGCAGCGCCGGACCCACAGACAATGAGCAGTTCTTC; CDR3 protein: CSAGPTDNEQFF
CDR3 length: 15; clone size: NA; J gene: TRBJ2-3; V gene: TRBV5-1; D gene: NA; CDR3 DNA: TGCGCCAGCAGCGGTCTAGGCTGGGGTACAGATACGCAGTATTTT; CDR3 protein: CASSGLGWGTDTQYF
CDR3 length: 14; clone size: NA; J gene: TRBJ1-5; V gene: TRBV7-8; D gene: NA; CDR3 DNA: TGTGCCAGCAGCTTAGCAGATAGCAATCAGCCCCAGCATTTT; CDR3 protein: CASSLADSNQPQHF
CDR3 length: 12; clone size: once; J gene: TRBJ2-3; V gene: TRBV7-2; D gene: NA; CDR3 DNA: TGTGCCAGCAGCTTTTACCCAGATACGCAGTATTTT; CDR3 protein: CASSFYPDTQYF
CDR3 length: 17; clone size: NA; J gene: TRBJ2-3; V gene: TRBV9; D gene: NA; CDR3 DNA: TGTGCCAGCAGCCCTACTTCACGGGGCGGCCTAGGAGGAACGCAGTATTTT; CDR3 protein: CASSPTSRGGLGGTQYF
CDR3 length: 15; clone size: once; J gene: TRBJ2-3; V gene: TRBV4-3; D gene: NA; CDR3 DNA: TGCGCCAGCAGCCAAGAGGGGGCATTTACAGATACGCAGTATTTT; CDR3 protein: CASSQEGAFTDTQYF
CDR3 length: 13; clone size: NA; J gene: TRBJ1-1; V gene: TRBV19; D gene: NA; CDR3 DNA: TGTGCCAGTAGAGCGACCCTGAACACTGAAGCTTTCTTT; CDR3 protein: CASRATLNTEAFF
CDR3 length: 15; clone size: NA; J gene: TRBJ2-2; V gene: TRBV30; D gene: NA; CDR3 DNA: TGTGCCTGGAGTGTGGTAGGGTCGAACACCGGGGAGCTGTTTTTT; CDR3 protein: CAWSVVGSNTGELFF
CDR3 length: 15; clone size: NA; J gene: TRBJ1-2; V gene: TRBV5-1; D gene: TRBD1; CDR3 DNA: TGCGCCAGCAGCGGAACCCTGACAGGGAACTATGGCTACACCTTC; CDR3 protein: CASSGTLTGNYGYTF
CDR3 length: 14; clone size: few; J gene: TRBJ2-7; V gene: TRBV28; D gene: TRBD1; CDR3 DNA: TGTGCCAGCAGTTTAGACAGGGGGATTGACGAGCAGTACTTC; CDR3 protein: CASSLDRGIDEQYF
CDR3 length: 14; clone size: NA; J gene: TRBJ1-2; V gene: TRBV30; D gene: NA; CDR3 DNA: TGTGCCTGGAGTTCTTCTCAAACCAGGGATGGCTACACCTTC; CDR3 protein: CAWSSSQTRDGYTF
CDR3 length: 11; clone size: NA; J gene: TRBJ2-3; V gene: TRBV19; D gene: NA; CDR3 DNA: TGTGCCAGTAGTATTGGGGATACGCAGTATTTT; CDR3 protein: CASSIGDTQYF
CDR3 length: 16; clone size: NA; J gene: TRBJ1-1; V gene: TRBV5-6; D gene: NA; CDR3 DNA: TGTGCCAGCAGAAAGGAGCGGGCAGACCTGAACACTGAAGCTTTCTTT; CDR3 protein: CASRKERADLNTEAFF